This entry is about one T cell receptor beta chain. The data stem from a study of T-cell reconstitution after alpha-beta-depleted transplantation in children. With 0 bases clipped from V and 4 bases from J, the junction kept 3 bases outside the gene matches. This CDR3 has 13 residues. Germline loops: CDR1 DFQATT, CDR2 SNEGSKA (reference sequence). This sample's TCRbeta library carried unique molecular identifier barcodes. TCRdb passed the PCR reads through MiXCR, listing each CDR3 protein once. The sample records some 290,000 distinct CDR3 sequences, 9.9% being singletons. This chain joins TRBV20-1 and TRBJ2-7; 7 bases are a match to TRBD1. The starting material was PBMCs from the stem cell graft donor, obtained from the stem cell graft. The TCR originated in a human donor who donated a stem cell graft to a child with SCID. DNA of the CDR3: TGCAGTGCTAGAGATGCAGGGGGATACGAGCAGTACTTC. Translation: CSARDAGGYEQYF.